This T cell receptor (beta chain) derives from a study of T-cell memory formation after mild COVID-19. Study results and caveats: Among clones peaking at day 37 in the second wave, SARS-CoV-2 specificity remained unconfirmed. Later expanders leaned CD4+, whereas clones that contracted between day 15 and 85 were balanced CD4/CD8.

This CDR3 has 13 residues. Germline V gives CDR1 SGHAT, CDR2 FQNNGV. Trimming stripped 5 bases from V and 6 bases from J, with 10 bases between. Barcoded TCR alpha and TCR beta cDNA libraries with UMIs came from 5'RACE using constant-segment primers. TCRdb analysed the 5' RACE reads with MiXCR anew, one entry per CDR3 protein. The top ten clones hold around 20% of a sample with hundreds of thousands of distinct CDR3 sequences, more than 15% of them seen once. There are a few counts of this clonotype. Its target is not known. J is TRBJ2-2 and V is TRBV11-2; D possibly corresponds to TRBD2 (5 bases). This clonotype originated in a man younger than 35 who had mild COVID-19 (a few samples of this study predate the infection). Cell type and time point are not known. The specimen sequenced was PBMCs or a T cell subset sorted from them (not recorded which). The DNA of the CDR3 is TGTGCCAGCAGCGCGGACGGGGCCGGGGAGCTGTTTTTT. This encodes CASSADGAGELFF.